The rows below give T cell receptor delta chains drawn from one sample of a study of Vδ1+ human thymocytes. TCRdb reanalysed the multiplex PCR reads via CATT. The sample has tens of thousands of delta-chain clones; around 15% are singletons. Sequenced sample: Vdelta1+ gamma-delta thymocytes from the thymus. Receptors originate from a boy less than two years old who had congenital heart surgery. The CDR3 runs from the conserved cysteine through the conserved F or W. A D gene is named only where the DNA matches it firmly. Expanded clones get a size class; other rows say once, few or many, or leave the size out.

size,J,D,length,V,DNA,CDR3
few,TRDJ1,TRDD3,20,TRDV1,TGTGCTCTTGGGGAACTGAGGTGCCTAATGGGGGATACCGCTACCGATAAACTCATCTTT,CALGELRCLMGDTATDKLIF
.,TRDJ1,TRDD3,19,TRDV1,TGTGCTCTTGGGGGAGACCTGGGCTGGGGGATACGACCCACCCTAAAACTCATCTTT,CALGGDLGWGIRPTLKLIF
.,TRDJ1,TRDD2,20,TRDV1,TGTGCTCTTGGGGGACGGCCTTCCTACACTAGTGGGATAACTTGGGATAAACTCATCTTT,CALGGRPSYTSGITWDKLIF
few,TRDJ1,TRDD2,18,TRDV1,TGTGCTCTTGGGGGAAGCCGAGCTTCCTACTCTCACACCGATAAACTCATCTTT,CALGGSRASYSHTDKLIF
.,TRDJ1,TRDD3,17,TRDV1,TGTGCTCTTGGGGAACGGGTCATGGGGGACAACACCGATAAACTCATCTTT,CALGERVMGDNTDKLIF
.,TRDJ1,TRDD3,20,TRDV1,TGTGCTCTTGGGGAACGATACTTCCCTTCAGAGTACTGGGGGATCGATAAACTCATCTTT,CALGERYFPSEYWGIDKLIF
.,TRDJ1,TRDD3,18,TRDV2,TGTGCCTGTGGCACCGTGGCTGGGGGATACAGGGGAACCGATAAACTCATCTTT,CACGTVAGGYRGTDKLIF
.,TRDJ1,.,17,TRDV1,TGTGCTCTTGGGGAACTAATCATTTCTACCCCCACCGATAAACTCATCTTT,CALGELIISTPTDKLIF
.,TRDJ1,TRDD3,19,TRDV1,TGTGCTCTTGGGGAACTCTCCTTGGTGGGGGATACCTCTTACGATAAACTCATCTTT,CALGELSLVGDTSYDKLIF
.,TRDJ1,.,15,TRDV1,TGTGCTCTTGGGGAGTCTTCCCTCACAGACGATAAACTCATCTTT,CALGESSLTDDKLIF
.,TRDJ1,.,14,TRDV1,TGTGCTCTTGGGGAACTTCGAGGTTGCAACAAACTCATCTTT,CALGELRGCNKLIF
.,TRDJ4,TRDD3,19,TRDV1,TGTGCTCTTGGGGAACTGTTTGACATCTTTGGGGGATACAACAGACCCCTGATCTTT,CALGELFDIFGGYNRPLIF
few,TRDJ1,.,21,TRDV1,TGTGCTCTTGGGGAAATAAAATTCCTACCGGGATACGTCTGGTACACCGATAAACTCATCTTT,CALGEIKFLPGYVWYTDKLIF
.,TRDJ1,TRDD3,23,TRDV1,TGTGCTCTTGGGGAATCTGGGCTACTCAGGTGGTCTGGGGGACCTTCATACACCGATAAACTCATCTTT,CALGESGLLRWSGGPSYTDKLIF
few,TRDJ1,.,19,TRDV1,TGTGCTCTTGGGAACCACCTACAGTGGGGGTTAGGGCACACCGATAAACTCATCTTT,CALGNHLQWGLGHTDKLIF
few,TRDJ2,TRDD3,19,TRDV1,TGTGCTCTTGGGGAGGGGCCTAGGGATACGCTAGGGCCGACAGCACAAATCTTCTTT,CALGEGPRDTLGPTAQIFF
few,TRDJ1,TRDD3,21,TRDV2,TGTGCCTGTGATGGCTCCGATCAGGGGGGGATACGCAACGGTACACCGATTAAACTCATCTTT,CACDGSDQGGIRNGTPIKLIF
few,TRDJ1,TRDD3,22,TRDV1,TGTGCTCTTGGGGACCTCCCAGGGTCTCTGAACGGACTGGGGGTAGTGGGGGGCAAACTCATCTTT,CALGDLPGSLNGLGVVGGKLIF
.,TRDJ1,TRDD3,21,TRDV1,TGTGCTCTTGGGGAACTCCCCTACGGCTGGGGGATAAGGTCCGACACCGATAAACTCATCTTT,CALGELPYGWGIRSDTDKLIF
few,TRDJ1,.,19,TRDV1,TGTGCTCTTGGGCCGGCATTCCATCCTGATCATGTGGGTGGCGATAAACTCATCTTT,CALGPAFHPDHVGGDKLIF
.,TRDJ1,TRDD3,18,TRDV1,TGTGCTCTTGGGGAGATGAATTCCCCGTACTGGGGGTGGTATAAACTCATCTTT,CALGEMNSPYWGWYKLIF
few,TRDJ1,.,19,TRDV1,TGTGCTCTTGGGGAACCTGGGCTTAGTGAGGGGGAGGGAGCCGATAAACTCATCTTT,CALGEPGLSEGEGADKLIF
.,TRDJ1,TRDD3,19,TRDV1,TGTGCTCTTGGGGACCGCCTTCCCGACCCCTTTGGGGGATACAATAAACTCATCTTT,CALGDRLPDPFGGYNKLIF
few,TRDJ1,TRDD3,21,TRDV1,TGTGCTCTTGGGGAACCTTGGCCTTCCTTCTGGGGGATAATGGATGGGGCTAAACTCATCTTT,CALGEPWPSFWGIMDGAKLIF
few,TRDJ1,.,16,TRDV3,TGTGCCTTTCTTAACGGGAGGGGGGACTACACCGATAAACTCATCTTT,CAFLNGRGDYTDKLIF
.,TRDJ1,TRDD3,21,TRDV1,TGTGCTCTTGTATTTTGGCCCTCCACTGGGGGATACGCTAGGTTCACCGATAAACTCATCTTT,CALVFWPSTGGYARFTDKLIF
.,TRDJ1,TRDD3,21,TRDV1,TGTGCTCTTGGGGAATTCGCCAATTCCGGGTGGGGGATACCGTACACCGATAAACTCATCTTT,CALGEFANSGWGIPYTDKLIF
few,TRDJ1,TRDD3,23,TRDV2,TGTGCCTGTGTCCAGATTCAACCTTCCGACTGGGGGATACTCCGACTCTACACCGATAAACTCATCTTT,CACVQIQPSDWGILRLYTDKLIF
few,TRDJ1,TRDD3,16,TRDV1,TGTGCTCTTGGGGAACCTGGGGGATCCGATACCTATAAACTCATCTTT,CALGEPGGSDTYKLIF
.,TRDJ1,.,14,TRDV1,TGTGCGACCGGGATCCCCCCCTACACCGATAAACTCATCTTT,CATGIPPYTDKLIF
few,TRDJ1,.,18,TRDV1,TGTGCTCTTGGGGAACAAACAACTATCCCACCCCGTACCGATAAACTCATCTTT,CALGEQTTIPPRTDKLIF
medium-sized,TRDJ1,.,12,TRDV2,TGTGCCTGTGGCGTTAACAGGGATAAACTCATCTTT,CACGVNRDKLIF
.,TRDJ1,TRDD3,19,TRDV1,TGTGCTCTTGGGGAACTACTAGTACTGGGGGAACGGTACACCGATAAACTCATCTTT,CALGELLVLGERYTDKLIF
.,TRDJ1,.,25,TRDV1,TGTGCTCTTGGGGGGCTTCCTTCCTACGTCGCCGCCGTGGGGGATTGTCGTAAGTACACCGATAAACTCATCTTT,CALGGLPSYVAAVGDCRKYTDKLIF
.,TRDJ1,.,26,TRDV1,TGTGCTCTTGGGGAACTATGCTTCCTAAACCTACTGGGGAAACGGCCCCTGTGCGTGTACACCGATAAACTCATCTTT,CALGELCFLNLLGKRPLCVYTDKLIF
.,TRDJ1,TRDD3,19,TRDV1,TGTGCTCTTGGGGATTATAACCGCTGGGGGATACGCCCGACCGATAAACTCATCTTT,CALGDYNRWGIRPTDKLIF
few,TRDJ1,TRDD3,18,TRDV1,TGTGCTCTTGGGACAAATCCCTTTCTGGGGGAGTCAACCGATAAACTCATCTTT,CALGTNPFLGESTDKLIF
.,TRDJ1,TRDD2,16,TRDV1,TGTGCTCTTGGGGACGCCTTCCTTGTACTCACCGATAAACTCATCTTT,CALGDAFLVLTDKLIF
few,TRDJ1,.,18,TRDV1,TGTGCTCTTGGGGAACGAAGGGATAGCTTATTTTACACCGATAAACTCATCTTT,CALGERRDSLFYTDKLIF
few,TRDJ1,.,19,TRDV1,TGTGCTCTTGGGGAACAAGGAACAAAGGTTCGTCCTTACACCGATAAACTCATCTTT,CALGEQGTKVRPYTDKLIF
.,TRDJ1,TRDD3,20,TRDV1,TGTGCTCCTGGGGAGCTAATGAGCGCGGGTGGCTGGGGGATAAGGGATAAACTCATCTTT,CAPGELMSAGGWGIRDKLIF
few,TRDJ1,.,15,TRDV1,TGTGCTCTTGGGGGTAAATCGTTTCGCACCGATAAACTCATCTTT,CALGGKSFRTDKLIF
.,TRDJ1,TRDD3,20,TRDV1,TGTGCTCTTGGGACCCGTCGGGGGATAGGTCCTACCTATGGTTCCGATAAACTCATCTTT,CALGTRRGIGPTYGSDKLIF
.,TRDJ1,.,18,TRDV2,TGTGCCTGTGACACCGTTCCCCCGGAACGGGGGCCTACCGATAAACTCATCTTT,CACDTVPPERGPTDKLIF
medium-sized,TRDJ1,.,14,TRDV2,TGTGCCTGTGACACGCCACTGGGAGCTTGGCAACTCATCTTT,CACDTPLGAWQLIF
.,TRDJ1,TRDD3,25,TRDV1,TGTGCTCTTGGGGAACTTGGTATTAATACCTACGGCCCACACACAGGGATACGCAAAAACGATAAACTCATCTTT,CALGELGINTYGPHTGIRKNDKLIF
.,TRDJ1,TRDD3,17,TRDV1,TGTGCTCTTGGGGGGTATACTGGGGGATTGTACACCGATAAACTCATCTTT,CALGGYTGGLYTDKLIF
.,TRDJ1,TRDD3,20,TRDV1,TGTGCTCTTGGGGAACTTTTCCCCCTTACGGGGGATAAAGTCCCCGATAAACTCATCTTT,CALGELFPLTGDKVPDKLIF
.,TRDJ1,TRDD3,23,TRDV1,TGTGCTCTTGGGGGCCTGGATTCTGTTACACGAAAACTTGGGGGATCCGGGACCGATAAACTCATCTTT,CALGGLDSVTRKLGGSGTDKLIF
.,TRDJ1,.,15,TRDV2,TGTGCCTGTGACACCTGGACGCCTTACTGGAGGAAACTCATCTTT,CACDTWTPYWRKLIF
few,TRDJ1,.,12,TRDV1,TGTGCTCTTGCGGCGAGGGGCGATAAACTCATCTTT,CALAARGDKLIF
.,TRDJ1,TRDD3,19,TRDV1,TGTGCTCTTGGGGAACCTAAGGTGGGAAGGGGGGATCGTATCCATAAACTCATCTTT,CALGEPKVGRGDRIHKLIF
few,TRDJ1,TRDD3,23,TRDV1,TGTGCTCTTGGGGAACTGGCCTTCCTAAGGCGCTACTGGGGGATACGGGAAACCGATAAACTCATCTTT,CALGELAFLRRYWGIRETDKLIF
.,TRDJ1,.,19,TRDV1,TGTGCTCTTGGGGAACGTTTAGAAGTCCTGGGGATGAAGGCCGATAAACTCATCTTT,CALGERLEVLGMKADKLIF
few,TRDJ1,TRDD3,17,TRDV1,TGTGCTCTTGGGGGACCTTCGAGGCTGGGGGATACCGAGGAACTCATCTTT,CALGGPSRLGDTEELIF